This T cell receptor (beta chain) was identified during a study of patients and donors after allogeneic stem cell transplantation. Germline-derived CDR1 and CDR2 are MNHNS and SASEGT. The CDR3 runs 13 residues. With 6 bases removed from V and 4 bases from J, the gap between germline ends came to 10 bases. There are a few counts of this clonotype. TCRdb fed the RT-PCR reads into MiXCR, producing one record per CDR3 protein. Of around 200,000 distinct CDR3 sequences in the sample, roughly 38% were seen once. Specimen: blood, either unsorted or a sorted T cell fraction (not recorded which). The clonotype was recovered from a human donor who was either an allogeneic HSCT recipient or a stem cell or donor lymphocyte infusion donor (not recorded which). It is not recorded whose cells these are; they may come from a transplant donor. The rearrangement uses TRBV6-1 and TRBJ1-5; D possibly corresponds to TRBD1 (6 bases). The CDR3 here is CASRSTGNQPQHF. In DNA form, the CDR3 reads TGTGCCAGCAGATCGACAGGTAATCAGCCCCAGCATTTT.